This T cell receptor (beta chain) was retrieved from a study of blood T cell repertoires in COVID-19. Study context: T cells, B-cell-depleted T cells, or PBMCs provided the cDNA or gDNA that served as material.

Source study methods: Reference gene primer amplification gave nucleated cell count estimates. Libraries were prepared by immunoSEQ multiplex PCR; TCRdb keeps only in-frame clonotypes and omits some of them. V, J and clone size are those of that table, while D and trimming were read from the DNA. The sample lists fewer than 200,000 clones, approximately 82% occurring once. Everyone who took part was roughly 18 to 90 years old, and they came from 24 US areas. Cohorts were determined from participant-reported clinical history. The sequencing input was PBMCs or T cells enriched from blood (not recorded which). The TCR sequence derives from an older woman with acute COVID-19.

As DNA, the CDR3 is TGTGCCACCCTAGCGGGAGCCGGATACAATGAGCAGTTCTTC. Residues: CATLAGAGYNEQFF. This chain links TRBV19 with TRBJ2-1; 10 positions match TRBD2. Germline CDR1 LNHDA, CDR2 SQIVND (reference sequence). The CDR3 is made up of 14 amino acids. The ends lost 10 bases at V and 4 bases at J; junction bases unmatched: 7.